This TCR beta chain is from a study of T-cell reconstitution after alpha-beta-depleted transplantation in children. Notes on the study in general: The high TCRbeta diversity at day 60 in some patients came from surviving recipient T cells and thymic progenitors. The authors attributed T-cell counts and diversity one year after transplant mostly to newly produced T cells.

Unique molecular identifiers were used to barcode this TCRbeta library. TCRdb redid the calling of the PCR reads with MiXCR, one entry per CDR3 protein. In the table there are 700,000 to 850,000 distinct CDR3 sequences, around 15% of which are singletons. This clonotype was observed at least ten times. Its target is unknown. This sample comprised PBMCs, mostly from graft donor cells, obtained 360 days after TCRalphabeta/CD19-depleted stem cell transplant. This clonotype was obtained from a male patient younger than 18 who had a stem cell transplant for acute lymphoblastic leukemia, so the T cells may come from the graft donor.

The CDR3 coding sequence is TGTGCCAGCAGCTTAGCATCCAGCGGGAGCTTTGGGATAGCGCAGTATTTT. As protein: CASSLASSGSFGIAQYF. The J gene is TRBJ2-3, the V gene TRBV7-8; 8 bases agree with TRBD2. V lost 0 bases to trimming and J lost 10 bases; unmatched junction nucleotides: 15. The CDR3 sequence is 17 residues long. Germline CDR1 and CDR2: SGHVS and FQNEAQ. The full variable domain, with the rest looked up from reference TRBV7-8 and TRBJ2-3, is GAGVSQSPRYKVAKRGQDVALRCDPISGHVSLFWYQQALGQGPEFLTYFQNEAQLDKSGLPSDRFFAERPEGSVSTLKIQRTQQEDSAVYLCASSLASSGSFGIAQYFGPGTRLTVL.